This T cell receptor beta chain comes out of a study of molecular identifiers for immune sequencing clone quantification. Germline V gives CDR1 SGHVS, CDR2 FNYEAQ. This CDR3 is 14 amino acids long. This clonotype was picked up a small number of times. A read error may produce the germline difference seen at one junction end. TCRdb analysed the PCR reads with MiXCR anew, one entry per CDR3 protein. The sample has about 300,000 distinct CDR3 sequences, over 20% seen once. Sequenced: naive CD8+ T cells from blood, with Jurkat cell RNA spiked in. The subset: FACS-sorted CD8+CD4-CCR7+CD45RA+ naive T cells. This chain uses TRBV7-6 with TRBJ1-3; no definite D call. This TCR was sampled from a human donor in good health. Some libraries in this study had Jurkat cell RNA spiked in. The CDR3 DNA follows: TGTGCCGGCAGCTTTGGAGACTCTGGAAACACCATATATTTT. Amino acid sequence: CAGSFGDSGNTIYF.